The 12 T cell receptor beta chains given below trace back to one sample, sequenced in a study of cytomegalovirus exposure and HLA in healthy donors. PCR was performed using 60 Vbeta and 13 Jbeta primers. Some clones are missing from TCRdb's copy, which holds only in-frame ones; the method was immunoSEQ multiplex PCR. The sample holds about 160,000 clones, approximately 70% seen once. Sequenced material: PBMCs. The receptors were gathered from a man aged 18-30 years in good health and CMV-seropositive.

V and J are TRBV7-8 and TRBJ1-5; weak D call: TRBD1 (5 bases). The CDR3 is made up of 16 amino acids. The V and J ends lost 1 base and 1 base respectively, with 11 bases between them. Germline lookup yields CDR1 SGHVS and CDR2 FQNEAQ. The CDR3 DNA sequence: TGTGCCAGCAGCTTAGATTACGGGGGAAGCAATCAGCCCCAGCATTTT. Translating gives CASSLDYGGSNQPQHF.

In its sample, this clone was seen a few times. The chain links TRBV10-3 to TRBJ1-1; D ambiguous. The V gene's germline CDR1 is ENHRY and CDR2 SYGVKD. V was trimmed by 11 bases and J by 5 bases, leaving 15 bases between them. The CDR3 extends over 12 amino acids. The CDR3 region has the DNA TGTGCCTCCCTGGACGGGAGGACTGAAGCTTTCTTT. Residues: CASLDGRTEAFF.

The rearrangement uses TRBV27 and TRBJ2-5, with 8 bases lining up with TRBD1. The ends lost 6 bases at V and 5 bases at J; junction bases unmatched: 5. The CDR3 totals 13 residues. CDR1 MNHEY and CDR2 SMNVEV come from the germline V gene (reference sequence). CDR3 sequence: CASSQGAWETQYF. In nucleotides, the CDR3 is TGTGCCAGCAGCCAGGGGGCATGGGAGACCCAGTACTTC.

This clone was recorded a few times. The chain uses TRBV2 and TRBJ2-4, with 7 bases that match TRBD2. Germline assignment: CDR1 SNHLY and CDR2 FYNNEI. The CDR3 consists of 15 residues. Trimming at V came to 1 base and at J to 13 bases, leaving 13 bases not matched to a gene. Written as DNA, the CDR3 is TGTGCCAGCAGTGAAGGGGGGACGGGCACTAGCGACCAGTACTTC. Its protein product is CASSEGGTGTSDQYF.

The chain carries TRBV13 and TRBJ1-1; 7 positions agree with TRBD1. Germline lookup yields CDR1 PRHDT and CDR2 FYEKMQ (reference sequence). With 10 bases clipped from V and 1 base from J, the junction kept 9 bases outside the gene matches. The CDR3 loop spans 14 amino acids. In DNA form, the CDR3 reads TGTGCCACCACGAAGGGACAGACGAACACTGAAGCTTTCTTT. Translation: CATTKGQTNTEAFF. The variable domain in full, completed from reference TRBV13 and TRBJ1-1, reads AAGVIQSPRHLIKEKRETATLKCYPIPRHDTVYWYQQGPGQDPQFLISFYEKMQSDKGSIPDRFSAQQFSDYHSELNMSSLELGDSALYFCATTKGQTNTEAFFGQGTRLTVV.

Worth noting for this clone: The junction does not match germline at one end; this may be a read error. The chain carries TRBV19 and TRBJ1-2, with D possibly TRBD1 on 5 matching bases. Germline V gives CDR1 LNHDA, CDR2 SQIVND (reference sequence). The CDR3 loop spans 15 amino acids. The CDR3 here is CASSLRVSGDYRYTF. The CDR3 bases are TGTGCCAGTAGCCTCAGGGTGTCCGGGGACTATCGCTACACCTTC.

The genes are TRBV6-4 and TRBJ2-1; 9 nucleotides align to TRBD2. This CDR3 is 16 amino acids long. V gave up 0 bases and J gave up 8 bases; unmatched junction bases: 8. Looked up from germline, CDR1 is MRHNA and CDR2 is SNTAGT. The CDR3 DNA reads TGTGCCAGCAGTGACTCGGCGGGAGGGCCCGGGGATGAGCAGTTCTTC. Amino acids: CASSDSAGGPGDEQFF.

The chain is built from TRBV2 and TRBJ1-2, with TRBD1 identical over 7 bases. The CDR3 covers 13 residues. Germline lookup yields CDR1 SNHLY and CDR2 FYNNEI. With V trimmed by 5 bases and J by 4 bases, 4 bases remained unmatched. Here the CDR3 reads CASSSDRVYGYTF. The CDR3 DNA reads as TGTGCCAGCAGTAGTGACAGGGTCTATGGCTACACCTTC.

This clone was observed a handful of times. This chain joins TRBV7-9 and TRBJ2-3; 15 bases map to TRBD2. In germline, CDR1 is SEHNR, CDR2 FQNEAQ (reference sequence). The J segment lost 4 bases and the V segment lost 4 bases, leaving 6 bases of the junction unmatched. The CDR3 is 17 residues long. The CDR3, as DNA: TGTGCCAGCAGCTCCGGGACTAGCGGGGGGTACCCAGATACGCAGTATTTT. It is translated as CASSSGTSGGYPDTQYF.

The chain joins TRBV28 to TRBJ2-3, with a weak D call TRBD2 (6 bases). The V end was cut by 4 bases, the J end by 2 bases, with 22 bases between. CDR1 is MDHEN, CDR2 SYDVKM, per germline. This CDR3 comprises 18 residues. CDR3 in amino acids: CASSSPQSGVHHTDTQYF. The CDR3 DNA reads as TGTGCCAGCAGTTCCCCCCAGTCGGGGGTCCACCACACAGATACGCAGTATTTT.

The chain carries TRBV27 and TRBJ1-1; 9 bases align to TRBD1. V shed 5 bases and J 6 bases; nucleotides not matched to a gene: 1. This CDR3 has 12 residues. From germline, CDR1 is MNHEY and CDR2 SMNVEV (reference sequence). CDR3 nucleotide sequence: TGTGCCAGCAGTACAGGGGGCTCTGAAGCTTTCTTT. Translated: CASSTGGSEAFF.

J is TRBJ1-4 and V is TRBV19; 10 bases are shared with TRBD1. Per germline, CDR1 LNHDA and CDR2 SQIVND (reference sequence). Losses at the gene ends were 4 bases for V and 8 bases for J; bases not matched to a gene: 13. The CDR3 covers 17 residues. In DNA, the CDR3 is TGTGCCAGTAGTACCGACAGGGGGCGAGGTGGAAGGGAAAAACTGTTTTTT. As protein: CASSTDRGRGGREKLFF.